A selection of T cell receptor beta chains follows, all from one sample in a study of blood T cell repertoires in COVID-19. The data were produced by immunoSEQ multiplex PCR, yet TCRdb's version contains in-frame clones alone and is incomplete. The sample lists about 120,000 clones, approximately 82% seen once, with 7.5% in the top ten. Specimen: peripheral blood. The origin of the receptors is a man between 65 and 85 years old with active or convalescent COVID-19. CDR3s include the opening cysteine and the closing phenylalanine or tryptophan. D genes are given only for firm matches. Not every row has a clone size; where given, it reads once, few, many or a size class.

TRBJ2-1,TRBD2,TRBV2,.,CASRTSGGNEQFF,TGTGCCAGCAGAACTAGCGGGGGGAATGAGCAGTTCTTC
TRBJ2-3,.,TRBV7-2,once,CASSSLADTQYF,TGTGCCAGCAGCTCACTAGCAGATACGCAGTATTTT
TRBJ1-3,.,TRBV6-5,.,CASSYSWSSGNTIYF,TGTGCCAGCAGTTACTCATGGAGCTCTGGAAACACCATATATTTT
TRBJ1-3,TRBD1,TRBV3-1/TRBV3-2,.,CASSHRGLGNTIYF,TGTGCCAGCAGCCACAGGGGGCTTGGAAACACCATATATTTT
TRBJ2-3,TRBD1,TRBV7-9,.,CASSLGTGMADTQYF,TGTGCCAGCAGCTTGGGGACAGGGATGGCAGATACGCAGTATTTT
TRBJ1-4,.,TRBV6-5,.,CASSTPVGSNEKLFF,TGTGCCAGCAGCACCCCGGTAGGGAGTAATGAAAAACTGTTTTTT
TRBJ2-1,.,TRBV7-2,few,CASSSDTHNEQFF,TGTGCCAGCAGCTCGGACACACACAATGAGCAGTTCTTC
TRBJ1-5,TRBD1,TRBV12-3/TRBV12-4,.,CASGDRGAQHF,TGTGCCAGCGGAGACAGGGGGGCCCAGCATTTT
TRBJ2-7,.,TRBV7-2,.,CASSLREGHEQYF,TGTGCCAGCAGCTTACGCGAGGGCCACGAGCAGTACTTC
TRBJ2-7,TRBD1,TRBV2,.,CASSEGPGGVYEQYF,TGTGCCAGCAGTGAAGGTCCAGGGGGCGTCTACGAGCAGTACTTC
TRBJ2-1,.,TRBV9,few,CASSPFTLNEQFF,TGTGCCAGCAGCCCATTCACTTTGAATGAGCAGTTCTTC
TRBJ2-2,TRBD1,TRBV28,.,CASSWAGQGVAGELFF,TGTGCCAGCAGTTGGGCGGGACAGGGGGTTGCCGGGGAGCTGTTTTTT
TRBJ2-1,TRBD2,TRBV9,.,CASSVTLRSGGDNEQFF,TGTGCCAGCAGCGTAACCCTACGGAGCGGGGGGGACAATGAGCAGTTCTTC
TRBJ2-7,.,TRBV11-2,.,CASSRGFYEQYF,TGTGCCAGCTCAAGAGGTTTTTACGAGCAGTACTTC
TRBJ1-5,TRBD1,TRBV2,.,CASRTDRGVNQPQHF,TGTGCCAGCAGGACGGACAGGGGGGTTAATCAGCCCCAGCATTTT
TRBJ1-1,.,TRBV11-1,.,CASSPPRSMNTEAFF,TGTGCCAGCAGCCCCCCGAGGTCAATGAACACTGAAGCTTTCTTT
TRBJ1-2,TRBD1,TRBV5-4,.,CASSGGQGAYGYTF,TGTGCCAGCAGCGGGGGACAGGGGGCCTATGGCTACACCTTC
TRBJ2-7,TRBD1,TRBV5-6,.,CASSLTGQGNEQYF,TGTGCCAGCAGCTTGACGGGACAGGGGAACGAGCAGTACTTC
TRBJ1-3,.,TRBV6-2/TRBV6-3,.,CASSYRGAGPGNTIYF,TGTGCCAGCAGTTATCGCGGGGCAGGGCCTGGAAACACCATATATTTT
TRBJ2-7,.,TRBV3-1/TRBV3-2,once,CASSHPGQTYEQYF,TGTGCCAGCAGCCACCCGGGACAAACCTACGAGCAGTACTTC
TRBJ2-7,.,TRBV28,.,CASSSRLEQYF,TGTGCCAGCAGTTCGAGACTAGAGCAGTACTTC
TRBJ1-2,TRBD1,TRBV5-8,.,CASSLGQGHNRGYTF,TGTGCCAGCAGCTTGGGACAGGGCCATAACCGGGGCTACACCTTC
TRBJ1-2,.,TRBV7-2,.,CASSLEGAKGGYGYTF,TGTGCCAGCAGCTTAGAAGGGGCAAAGGGAGGGTATGGCTACACCTTC
TRBJ2-1,TRBD2,TRBV7-3,.,CASSPTPSGGVNEQFF,TGTGCCAGCAGTCCAACCCCTAGCGGGGGAGTTAATGAGCAGTTCTTC
TRBJ2-7,TRBD1,TRBV5-6,.,CASSRTGPYEQYF,TGTGCCAGCAGCCGGACAGGGCCCTACGAGCAGTACTTC
TRBJ2-6,.,TRBV11-2,.,CASSLDSGRISGANVLTF,TGTGCCAGCAGCTTAGATTCAGGGAGGATCTCTGGGGCCAACGTCCTGACTTTC